The 20 T cell receptor beta chains listed next were all sequenced from one sample in a study of OX40 agonist ivuxolimab in advanced cancers. The protocol was immunoSEQ multiplex PCR, while the TCRdb copy is restricted to in-frame clones and leaves out a portion. Counted here are roughly 19,000 clones, approximately 70% occurring once; the ten biggest clones make up 20% to 25%. The specimen was CD4+ or CD8+ T cells sorted from blood, collected in a trial of the OX40 agonist ivuxolimab. Source of these receptors: an adult with an advanced solid tumor such as melanoma, head and neck, liver or kidney cancer.

The CDR3 protein is CASSQEGQGGNTEAFF. The CDR3 nucleotides read TGCGCCAGCAGCCAAGAGGGACAGGGGGGAAACACTGAAGCTTTCTTT. The V call is TRBV4-1, the J call TRBJ1-1, with 11 bases lining up with TRBD1. J was trimmed by 2 bases and V by 0 bases; bases with no gene match: 2. Germline lookup yields CDR1 MGHRA and CDR2 YSYEKL. The CDR3 extends over 16 amino acids.

The chain combines TRBV19 with TRBJ1-2; 7 nucleotides align to TRBD1. Trimming took 7 bases from V and 2 from J; bases not matched to a gene: 10. Germline assignment: CDR1 LNHDA and CDR2 SQIVND (reference sequence). The CDR3 contains 15 residues. The CDR3 DNA sequence: TGTGCCAGTACCACCGGACAGGACGCGAACTATGGCTACACCTTC. Its translation: CASTTGQDANYGYTF.

The J gene is TRBJ2-7, the V gene TRBV13, with TRBD2 identical over 8 bases. Germline loops: CDR1 PRHDT, CDR2 FYEKMQ (reference sequence). The CDR3 length is 15 residues. Trimming took 4 bases from V and 1 from J; bases not matched to a gene: 6. The CDR3 DNA reads as TGTGCCAGCAGCTCGCCGGGACTAGGATCCTACGAGCAGTACTTC. As protein: CASSSPGLGSYEQYF.

This chain links TRBV28 with TRBJ1-6, with D uncertain. V lost 7 bases, J lost 4 bases, and 11 bases lay in between. Germline assignment: CDR1 MDHEN and CDR2 SYDVKM. This CDR3 has 14 amino acids. This CDR3 is CASTPLGYNSPLHF. The CDR3, as DNA: TGTGCCAGCACCCCCTTGGGTTATAATTCACCCCTCCACTTT.

In its sample, this clone was seen once. The genes are TRBV6-1 and TRBJ1-2, with a possible D match to TRBD1 (6 bases). Trimming shortened V by 2 bases and J by 6 bases, and 13 bases separated the two germline ends. Germline V gene data show CDR1 as MNHNS and CDR2 as SASEGT. CDR3 length equals 14 residues. CDR3 residues: CASSESNRADGYTF. The CDR3 region has the DNA TGTGCCAGCAGTGAATCCAACAGGGCTGATGGCTACACCTTC.

This clone is medium-sized within its sample. This sequence joins TRBV6-5 and TRBJ2-5; 8 bases are shared with TRBD2. Germline trimming cut 3 bases from V and 1 base from J; bases unmatched to any gene: 4. Germline lookup yields CDR1 MNHEY and CDR2 SVGAGI. The CDR3 runs 15 residues. In DNA form, the CDR3 reads TGTGCCAGCAGTTATCCCAGCGGGGGCCAAGAGACCCAGTACTTC. Translating it yields CASSYPSGGQETQYF.

There are a few counts of this clone. J is TRBJ2-1 and V is TRBV10-1, with 9 bases aligning to TRBD1. V lost 8 bases and J lost 6; bases outside the gene matches: 8. In germline, CDR1 is WNHNN, CDR2 SYGVQD (reference sequence). The CDR3 is made up of 14 amino acids. The CDR3: CASGPGQGFNEQFF. In nucleotides, the CDR3 is TGCGCCAGCGGCCCGGGACAGGGATTCAATGAGCAGTTCTTC.

This sequence joins TRBV29-1 and TRBJ2-7, with TRBD1 matching 9 bases. V shed 5 bases and J 6 bases; nucleotides not matched to a gene: 5. CDR1 is SQVTM and CDR2 is ANQGSEA in the germline V gene. The CDR3 loop spans 12 amino acids. The CDR3 DNA reads TGCAGCGTTCCGGGACAGGGAGTCGAGCAGTACTTC. Its translation is CSVPGQGVEQYF.

CDR3 protein: CASSALAGAIYEQYF. The CDR3 DNA reads TGTGCCAGCAGCGCCTTAGCGGGGGCGATTTACGAGCAGTACTTC. This chain joins TRBV7-9 and TRBJ2-7; 9 bases match TRBD2. V lost 5 bases to trimming and J lost 4 bases; unmatched junction nucleotides: 9. From germline, CDR1 is SEHNR and CDR2 FQNEAQ (reference sequence). The CDR3 is 15 amino acids.

The rearrangement links TRBV16 to TRBJ2-3; D not certain. This CDR3 spans 15 amino acids. The V gene's germline CDR1 is KGHSY and CDR2 FQNENV. Deletions cut 2 bases from V and 1 base from J, with 10 bases between. CDR3 bases: TGTGCCAGCAGCCAACTAGGTAGCCGCACAGATACGCAGTATTTT. Amino acids: CASSQLGSRTDTQYF.

The J gene is TRBJ1-2, the V gene TRBV7-9, with 8 bases that match TRBD1. The CDR3 has 19 amino acids. The J segment lost 0 bases and the V segment lost 8 bases, leaving 20 bases of the junction unmatched. Per germline, CDR1 SEHNR and CDR2 FQNEAQ (reference sequence). This CDR3 is CASEDILETGATTNYGYTF. The CDR3 region has the DNA TGTGCCAGCGAAGATATACTAGAGACAGGGGCCACCACTAACTATGGCTACACCTTC.

The V gene is TRBV7-8, the J gene TRBJ2-2; no clear D gene. Germline V gene data show CDR1 as SGHVS and CDR2 as FQNEAQ. This CDR3 has 17 amino acids. The V end lost 0 bases, the J end lost 3 bases, and 14 bases lay between the germline ends. CDR3 coding DNA: TGTGCCAGCAGCTTAGCGTCGTGGTTTTCGGACACCGGGGAGCTGTTTTTT. Amino acids: CASSLASWFSDTGELFF.

The chain combines TRBV19 with TRBJ2-2, with no clear D. V lost 3 bases to trimming and J lost 6 bases, with 11 bases between them. The CDR3 runs to 14 residues. Germline V lookup: CDR1 LNHDA, CDR2 SQIVND (reference sequence). This CDR3 is CASSILPGAGELFF. The DNA of the CDR3 is TGTGCCAGTAGTATCCTTCCAGGCGCCGGGGAGCTGTTTTTT.

In nucleotides, the CDR3 is TGTGCCAGCAGCCCCAGGCTGGCGGCACAGGGGAATTCACCCCTCCACTTT. Its protein is CASSPRLAAQGNSPLHF. J is TRBJ1-6 and V is TRBV7-8; TRBD1 aligns across 7 bases. CDR3 length: 17 amino acids. Germline CDR1 is SGHVS and CDR2 is FQNEAQ. Trimming at V came to 5 bases and at J to 7 bases, leaving 14 bases not matched to a gene.

The chain couples TRBV14 to TRBJ2-3; D unresolved. Looked up from germline, CDR1 is SGHDN and CDR2 is FVKESK. The V gene lost 4 bases and the J gene lost 2 bases, with 7 bases spanning the gap. The CDR3 length is 13 residues. The CDR3 protein is CASSREFTDTQYF. In nucleotides, the CDR3 is TGTGCCAGCAGCCGGGAATTCACAGATACGCAGTATTTT.

This clone was seen a single time. This CDR3 is also generated by other DNA sequences in the sample. The V gene is TRBV27, the J gene TRBJ1-5, with TRBD1 matching over 7 bases. CDR1 MNHEY and CDR2 SMNVEV come from the germline V gene (reference sequence). CDR3 length equals 15 residues. Trimming at V came to 9 bases and at J to 0 bases, leaving 8 bases not matched to a gene. Here the CDR3 reads CASKPGTASNQPQHF. The CDR3, as DNA: TGTGCCAGTAAACCCGGGACAGCTAGCAATCAGCCCCAGCATTTT.

Sample share makes this clone hyperexpanded. The rearrangement joins TRBV11-3 to TRBJ2-5; D may correspond to TRBD1 or TRBD2 (7 bases each). V lost 2 bases, J lost 5 bases, and 15 bases lay in between. Germline CDR1 and CDR2: SGHNT and YENEEA. The CDR3 is made up of 15 amino acids. Here the CDR3 DNA reads TGTGCCAGCAGCTTATTCCAGGGGGGGCAGGAGACCCAGTACTTC. Translation gives CASSLFQGGQETQYF. Supplemented by reference TRBV11-3 and TRBJ2-5, the full variable domain reads EAGVVQSPRYKIIEKKQPVAFWCNPISGHNTLYWYLQNLGQGPELLIRYENEEAVDDSQLPKDRFSAERLKGVDSTLKIQPAELGDSAVYLCASSLFQGGQETQYFGPGTRLLVL.

The chain combines TRBV28 with TRBJ1-2; TRBD1 matches 8 bases. This CDR3 has 15 residues. The germline gives CDR1 MDHEN, CDR2 SYDVKM. Trimming at V came to 7 bases and at J to 0 bases, leaving 7 bases not matched to a gene. This chain's CDR3 is CASTETGAANYGYTF. DNA of the CDR3: TGTGCCAGCACTGAGACAGGGGCAGCTAACTATGGCTACACCTTC.

The chain has TRBV28 and TRBJ2-2, with D maybe TRBD2 (6 bases). The CDR3 runs to 15 residues. Germline V gene lookup returns CDR1 MDHEN and CDR2 SYDVKM. V was shortened by 6 bases and J by 6 bases, with 17 bases between the two germline ends. CDR3 sequence reads: CASRLEDRLAGELFF. The CDR3 DNA reads TGTGCCAGCAGGCTTGAAGACAGACTAGCCGGGGAGCTGTTTTTT.

V is TRBV30 and J is TRBJ1-1; the D is unclear. Germline CDR1 is GTSNPN and CDR2 is SVGIG (reference sequence). The V gene lost 5 bases and the J gene lost 4 bases, with 14 bases spanning the gap. CDR3 length equals 13 residues. The CDR3 region has the DNA TGTGCCTGGGGTTCATCAGGAGGCACTGAAGCTTTCTTT. Translation: CAWGSSGGTEAFF.